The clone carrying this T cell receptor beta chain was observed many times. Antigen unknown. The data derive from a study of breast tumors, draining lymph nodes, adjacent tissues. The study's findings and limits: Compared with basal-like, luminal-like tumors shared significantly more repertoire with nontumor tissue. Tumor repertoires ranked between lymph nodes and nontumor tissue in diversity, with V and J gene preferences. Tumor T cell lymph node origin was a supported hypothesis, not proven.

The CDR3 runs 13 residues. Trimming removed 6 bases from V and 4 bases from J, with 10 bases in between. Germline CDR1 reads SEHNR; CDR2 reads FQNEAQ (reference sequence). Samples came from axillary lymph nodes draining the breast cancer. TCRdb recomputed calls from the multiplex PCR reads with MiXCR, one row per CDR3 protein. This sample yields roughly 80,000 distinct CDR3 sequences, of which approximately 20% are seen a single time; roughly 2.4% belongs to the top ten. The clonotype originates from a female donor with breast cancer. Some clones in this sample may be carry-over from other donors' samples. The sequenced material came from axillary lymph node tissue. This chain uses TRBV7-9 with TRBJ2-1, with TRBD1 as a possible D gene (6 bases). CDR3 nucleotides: TGTGCCAGCAGGGGTGGACAGTACAATGAGCAGTTCTTC. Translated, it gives CASRGGQYNEQFF.